Each of the 14 T cell receptor beta chains below was sequenced from the same sample in a study of shared clonotypes between healthy human individuals. Clones were sequenced by immunoSEQ multiplex PCR, and TCRdb holds only the in-frame ones, with some missing. This table holds about 180,000 clones, 85% to 95% found once. Sequencing was carried out using naive CD4+ T cells sorted from blood. Subset meaning: CD45RA+ positively selected. The receptor source for this set is a woman younger than 45 in good health.

This chain connects TRBV5-1 to TRBJ1-1, with 7 bases aligning to TRBD1. V lost 3 bases, J lost 3 bases, and 2 bases stayed unmatched. CDR3 length: 13 amino acids. Germline V gene sequence: CDR1 SGHRS, CDR2 YFSETQ. CDR3 region: CASSSGGDTEAFF. The CDR3 DNA follows: TGCGCCAGCAGCTCAGGGGGTGACACTGAAGCTTTCTTT.

The CDR3: CASGPRRGTEAFF. The DNA for the CDR3 is TGTGCCAGCGGACCGAGGAGGGGCACTGAAGCTTTCTTT. The V and J genes are TRBV11-3 and TRBJ1-1, with a possible D match to TRBD1 (5 bases). This CDR3 spans 13 amino acids. Per the germline V gene, CDR1 is SGHNT and CDR2 is YENEEA. The V and J ends lost 8 bases and 4 bases respectively, with 14 bases between them.

The chain has TRBV27 and TRBJ1-1, with a tentative D call TRBD1 (5 bases). Trimming stripped 2 bases from V and 1 base from J, with 11 bases between. The CDR3 is 15 residues long. Germline lookup yields CDR1 MNHEY and CDR2 SMNVEV (reference sequence). Written as DNA, the CDR3 is TGTGCCAGCAGTTTAAGGCAGGGAGCGAACACTGAAGCTTTCTTT. As protein: CASSLRQGANTEAFF.

This sequence joins TRBV19 and TRBJ1-5; 8 bases line up with TRBD1. After removal of 6 bases from V and 6 bases from J, the junction contained 7 bases not matched to a gene. The CDR3 has 14 amino acids. CDR1 is LNHDA and CDR2 is SQIVND in the germline V gene (reference sequence). CDR3 residues: CASRGQAFIQPQHF. CDR3 sequence (DNA): TGTGCCAGTAGGGGACAGGCATTTATTCAGCCCCAGCATTTT.

The rearrangement uses TRBV27 and TRBJ2-2; D is ambiguous. CDR1 MNHEY and CDR2 SMNVEV come from the germline V gene (reference sequence). The CDR3 contains 12 residues. V lost 8 bases to trimming and J lost 1 base, with 5 bases between them. CDR3 nucleotides: TGTGCCAGCTCGTGGAACACCGGGGAGCTGTTTTTT. It translates to CASSWNTGELFF.

The chain combines TRBV5-4 with TRBJ2-5, with D possibly being TRBD2 (5 bases). Trimming shortened V by 4 bases and J by 5 bases, and 15 bases separated the two germline ends. The CDR3 covers 14 residues. Germline V gives CDR1 SGHNT, CDR2 YYREEE (reference sequence). In DNA form, the CDR3 reads TGTGCCAGCAGCGGCGGGTTTGATGTTGAGACCCAGTACTTC. Protein sequence: CASSGGFDVETQYF.

The rearrangement joins TRBV28 to TRBJ2-2; D is possibly TRBD1 (5 bases). Germline lookup yields CDR1 MDHEN and CDR2 SYDVKM. The V end was cut by 6 bases, the J end by 1 base, with 12 bases between. The CDR3 sequence is 15 residues long. CDR3 nucleotides: TGTGCCAGCAGGACTGGACAAGTGAACACCGGGGAGCTGTTTTTT. The encoded protein is CASRTGQVNTGELFF.

The table lists this clone with a count of one. This chain connects TRBV30 to TRBJ1-4; 8 positions match TRBD1. The CDR3 is 14 amino acids. With 1 base clipped from V and 7 bases from J, the junction kept 5 bases outside the gene matches. In germline, CDR1 is GTSNPN, CDR2 SVGIG (reference sequence). CDR3 nucleotides: TGTGCCTGGAGTGCGGACAGGGCACGTGAAAAACTGTTTTTT. This translates into CAWSADRAREKLFF.

V gene TRBV5-4 combines with J gene TRBJ1-3; 8 positions match TRBD1. Germline V gene sequence: CDR1 SGHNT, CDR2 YYREEE (reference sequence). Losses at the gene ends were 2 bases for V and 7 bases for J; bases not matched to a gene: 5. CDR3 size: 14 residues. In nucleotides, the CDR3 is TGTGCCAGCAGCTTACAGGGGGGGATCAACACCATATATTTT. This encodes CASSLQGGINTIYF.

This chain connects TRBV29-1 to TRBJ2-1; 9 positions match TRBD1. The ends lost 6 bases at V and 3 bases at J; junction bases unmatched: 6. The CDR3 sequence is 14 residues long. Per the germline V gene, CDR1 is SQVTM and CDR2 is ANQGSEA. The CDR3 is CSVGDREGYNEQFF. The CDR3, as DNA: TGCAGCGTGGGGGACAGGGAAGGCTACAATGAGCAGTTCTTC.

The chain has TRBV7-9 and TRBJ2-7, with TRBD1 matching 10 bases. The CDR3 extends over 14 amino acids. Germline V CDR1 and CDR2: SEHNR, FQNEAQ (reference sequence). V lost 5 bases and J lost 1; bases outside the gene matches: 2. CDR3 in DNA: TGTGCCAGCAGCCGGGACAGGGGTTCCTACGAGCAGTACTTC. This encodes CASSRDRGSYEQYF.

The V call is TRBV2, the J call TRBJ2-7; perhaps TRBD2 as D (6 bases). The CDR3 is 14 amino acids. The V end was cut by 7 bases, the J end by 6 bases, with 19 bases between. Per germline, CDR1 SNHLY and CDR2 FYNNEI. This CDR3 reads CASTLEEGRSEQYF. The CDR3 region has the DNA TGTGCCAGCACCCTAGAGGAGGGTCGCAGCGAGCAGTACTTC.

The chain is built from TRBV28 and TRBJ1-2; D is uncertain. CDR3 length equals 15 residues. V dropped 5 bases and J dropped 4 bases, with 17 bases sitting between them. Germline V gene data show CDR1 as MDHEN and CDR2 as SYDVKM. CDR3 sequence: CASSLSTKALYGYTF. The CDR3 region has the DNA TGTGCCAGCAGTCTAAGCACAAAAGCCCTCTATGGCTACACCTTC.

The rearrangement joins TRBV9 to TRBJ2-7; TRBD1 agrees at 7 bases. The CDR3 sequence is 20 residues long. V gave up 3 bases and J gave up 0 bases; unmatched junction bases: 21. CDR1 and CDR2 from the germline V gene are SGDLS and YYNGEE. The CDR3, as DNA: TGTGCCAGCAGCGGATCCGGTGGGAGACAGGGATCCTCGCGCTCCTACGAGCAGTACTTC. It is translated as CASSGSGGRQGSSRSYEQYF.